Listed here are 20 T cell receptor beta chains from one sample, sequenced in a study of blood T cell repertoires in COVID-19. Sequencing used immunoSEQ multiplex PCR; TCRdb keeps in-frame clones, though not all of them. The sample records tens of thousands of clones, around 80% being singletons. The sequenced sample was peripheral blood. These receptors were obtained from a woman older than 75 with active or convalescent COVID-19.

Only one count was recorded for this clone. The CDR3 DNA sequence: TGTGCCAGCAGTTACTCGAGGGATTCCAAAGCTTTCTTT. As protein: CASSYSRDSKAFF. The V call is TRBV6-5, the J call TRBJ1-1; D remains unclear. CDR1 MNHEY and CDR2 SVGAGI come from the germline V gene. CDR3 size: 13 residues. V was trimmed by 0 bases and J by 9 bases, leaving 11 bases between them.

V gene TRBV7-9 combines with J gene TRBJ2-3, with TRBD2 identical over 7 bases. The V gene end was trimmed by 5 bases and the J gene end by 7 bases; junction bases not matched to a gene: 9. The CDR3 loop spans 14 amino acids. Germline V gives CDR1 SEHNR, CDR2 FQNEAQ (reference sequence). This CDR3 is CASSPRGGRNTQYF. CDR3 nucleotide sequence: TGTGCCAGCAGCCCCCGGGGCGGGAGAAATACGCAGTATTTT.

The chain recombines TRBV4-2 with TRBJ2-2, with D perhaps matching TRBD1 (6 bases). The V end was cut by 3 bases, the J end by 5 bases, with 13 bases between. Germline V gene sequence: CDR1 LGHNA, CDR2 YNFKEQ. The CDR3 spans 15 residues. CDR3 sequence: CASSHPGQGTGELFF. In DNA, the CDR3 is TGTGCCAGCAGCCATCCAGGGCAGGGGACCGGGGAGCTGTTTTTT.

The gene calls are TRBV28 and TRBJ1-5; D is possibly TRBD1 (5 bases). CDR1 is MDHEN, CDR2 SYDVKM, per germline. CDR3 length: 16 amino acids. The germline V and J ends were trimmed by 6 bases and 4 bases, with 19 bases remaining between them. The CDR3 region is CASSIFSGKGNQPQHF. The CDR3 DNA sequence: TGTGCCAGCAGCATCTTTTCCGGTAAGGGGAATCAGCCCCAGCATTTT.

The CDR3 DNA reads TGTGCCAGCAGCCAAGGACAGGGCTCAAGAGGAGACACCATATATTTT. It is translated as CASSQGQGSRGDTIYF. The rearrangement joins TRBV7-2 to TRBJ1-3, with 8 nucleotides matching TRBD1. Trimming at V came to 5 bases and at J to 8 bases, leaving 14 bases not matched to a gene. The length of the CDR3 is 16 residues. The germline gives CDR1 SGHTA, CDR2 FQGNSA.

CDR3 in amino acids: CASSDRIAYEQYF. The CDR3 nucleotides read TGTGCCAGCTCGGACAGGATCGCCTACGAGCAGTACTTC. The chain links TRBV7-2 to TRBJ2-7, with 7 bases fitting TRBD1. The CDR3 loop spans 13 amino acids. From germline, CDR1 is SGHTA and CDR2 FQGNSA. The V segment lost 8 bases and the J segment 2 bases; nucleotides outside the gene matches: 6. The full variable domain, in which reference TRBV7-2 and TRBJ2-7 provide the parts outside the CDR3, is GAGVSQSPSNKVTEKGKDVELRCDPISGHTALYWYRQSLGQGLEFLIYFQGNSAPDKSGLPSDRFSAERTGGSVSTLTIQRTQQEDSAVYLCASSDRIAYEQYFGPGTRLTVT.

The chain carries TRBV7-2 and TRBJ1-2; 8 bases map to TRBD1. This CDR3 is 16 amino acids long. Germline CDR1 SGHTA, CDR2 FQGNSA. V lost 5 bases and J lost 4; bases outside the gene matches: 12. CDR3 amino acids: CASSPARGQETYGYTF. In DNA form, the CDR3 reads TGTGCCAGCAGCCCGGCCCGGGGACAGGAAACCTATGGCTACACCTTC. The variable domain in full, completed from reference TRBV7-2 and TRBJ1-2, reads GAGVSQSPSNKVTEKGKDVELRCDPISGHTALYWYRQSLGQGLEFLIYFQGNSAPDKSGLPSDRFSAERTGGSVSTLTIQRTQQEDSAVYLCASSPARGQETYGYTFGSGTRLTVV.

The CDR3 DNA follows: TGTGCCAGCAGCTTAATAGGTCGGCTAGCGGGGAAACCCCTTAAAGACAATGAGCAGTTCTTC. Its protein product is CASSLIGRLAGKPLKDNEQFF. The rearrangement uses TRBV7-3 and TRBJ2-1; TRBD2 matches 9 bases. Looked up from germline, CDR1 is SGHTA and CDR2 is FQGTGA. The CDR3 is made up of 21 amino acids. V shed 1 base, J shed 5 bases, and the junction held 21 bases outside the gene matches. Full variable domain (remainder filled in from reference TRBV7-3 and TRBJ2-1): GAGVSQTPSNKVTEKGKYVELRCDPISGHTALYWYRQSLGQGPEFLIYFQGTGAADDSGLPNDRFFAVRPEGSVSTLKIQRTERGDSAVYLCASSLIGRLAGKPLKDNEQFFGPGTRLTVL.

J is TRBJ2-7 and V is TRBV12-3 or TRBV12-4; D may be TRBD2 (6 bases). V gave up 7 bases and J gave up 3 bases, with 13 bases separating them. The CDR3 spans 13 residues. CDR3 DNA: TGTGCCAGCAAAAGGGGAGGAATCTACGAGCAGTACTTC. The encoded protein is CASKRGGIYEQYF.

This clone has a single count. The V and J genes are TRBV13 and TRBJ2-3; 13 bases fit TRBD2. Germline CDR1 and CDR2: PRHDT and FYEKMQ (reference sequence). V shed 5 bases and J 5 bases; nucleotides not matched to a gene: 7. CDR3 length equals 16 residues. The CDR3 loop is CASSPTSGRAGDTQYF. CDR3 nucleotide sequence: TGTGCCAGCAGCCCAACTAGCGGGAGGGCCGGAGATACGCAGTATTTT. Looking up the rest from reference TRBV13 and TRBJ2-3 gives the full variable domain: AAGVIQSPRHLIKEKRETATLKCYPIPRHDTVYWYQQGPGQDPQFLISFYEKMQSDKGSIPDRFSAQQFSDYHSELNMSSLELGDSALYFCASSPTSGRAGDTQYFGPGTRLTVL.

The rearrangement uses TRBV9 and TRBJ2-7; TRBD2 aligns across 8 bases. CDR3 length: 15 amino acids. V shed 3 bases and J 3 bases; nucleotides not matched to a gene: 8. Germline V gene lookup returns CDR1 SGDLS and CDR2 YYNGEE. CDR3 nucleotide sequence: TGTGCCAGCAGCGGCGGGGGGCCTCCCCTCTACGAGCAGTACTTC. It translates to CASSGGGPPLYEQYF. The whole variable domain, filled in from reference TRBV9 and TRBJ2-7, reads DSGVTQTPKHLITATGQRVTLRCSPRSGDLSVYWYQQSLDQGLQFLIQYYNGEERAKGNILERFSAQQFPDLHSELNLSSLELGDSALYFCASSGGGPPLYEQYFGPGTRLTVT.

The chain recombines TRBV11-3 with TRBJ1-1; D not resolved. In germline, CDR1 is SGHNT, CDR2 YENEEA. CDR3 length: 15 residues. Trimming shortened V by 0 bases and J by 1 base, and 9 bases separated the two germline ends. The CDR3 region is CASSLEPGTNTEAFF. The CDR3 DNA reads TGTGCCAGCAGCTTAGAACCGGGAACGAACACTGAAGCTTTCTTT.

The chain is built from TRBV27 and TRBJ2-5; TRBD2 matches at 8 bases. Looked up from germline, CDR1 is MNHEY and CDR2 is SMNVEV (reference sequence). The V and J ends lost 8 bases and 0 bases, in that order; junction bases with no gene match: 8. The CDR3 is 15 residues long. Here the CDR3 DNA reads TGTGCCAGCGATACCCAACTAGCGGACCAAGAGACCCAGTACTTC. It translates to CASDTQLADQETQYF.

The CDR3, as DNA: TGTGCCAGCAGCCCGGGGGTAGACAGGGGGCGGAACACCGGGGAGCTGTTTTTT. Protein product: CASSPGVDRGRNTGELFF. This sequence joins TRBV7-3 and TRBJ2-2; TRBD1 aligns across 10 bases. Germline V CDR1 and CDR2: SGHTA, FQGTGA. The CDR3 is 18 amino acids. The J segment lost 1 base and the V segment lost 5 bases, leaving 10 bases of the junction unmatched.

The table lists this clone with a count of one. The CDR3 DNA is TGTGCCAGCAGCTTAGGGCAGGGATTCTATGGCTACACCTTC. It yields the protein CASSLGQGFYGYTF. V is TRBV7-9 and J is TRBJ1-2, with a tentative D call TRBD1 (5 bases). The CDR3 sequence is 14 residues long. The germline CDR1 and CDR2 sequences are SEHNR and FQNEAQ (reference sequence). Trimming left V 1 base short and J 4 bases short, with 10 bases between.

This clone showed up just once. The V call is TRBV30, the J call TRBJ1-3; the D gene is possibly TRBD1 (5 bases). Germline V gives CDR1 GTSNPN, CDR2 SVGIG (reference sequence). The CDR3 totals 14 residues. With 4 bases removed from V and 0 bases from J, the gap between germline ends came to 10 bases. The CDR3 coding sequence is TGTGCCTGGACCGGGGGGGGCTCTGGAAACACCATATATTTT. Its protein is CAWTGGGSGNTIYF.

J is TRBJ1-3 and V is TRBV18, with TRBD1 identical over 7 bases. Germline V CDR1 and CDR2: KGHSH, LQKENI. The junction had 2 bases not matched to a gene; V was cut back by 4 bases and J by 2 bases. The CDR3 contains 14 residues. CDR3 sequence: CASSLGTAGNTIYF. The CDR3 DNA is TGTGCCAGCTCACTGGGGACAGCTGGAAACACCATATATTTT.

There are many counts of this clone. The CDR3 coding sequence is TGTGCCAGCAGCTTAGCGGTGGCTAGCACAGATACGCAGTATTTT. Translating gives CASSLAVASTDTQYF. This chain uses TRBV7-9 with TRBJ2-3; no clear D gene. Trimming pared 0 bases from V and 0 bases from J, leaving 7 bases between. Germline CDR1 and CDR2: SEHNR and FQNEAQ (reference sequence). CDR3 length: 15 amino acids.

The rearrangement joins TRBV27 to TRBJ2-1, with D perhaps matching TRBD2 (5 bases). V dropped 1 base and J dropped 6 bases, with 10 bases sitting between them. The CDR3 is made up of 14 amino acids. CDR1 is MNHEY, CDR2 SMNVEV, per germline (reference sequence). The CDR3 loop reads CASSLFTSGNEQFF. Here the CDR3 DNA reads TGTGCCAGCAGTTTATTCACCAGCGGCAATGAGCAGTTCTTC.

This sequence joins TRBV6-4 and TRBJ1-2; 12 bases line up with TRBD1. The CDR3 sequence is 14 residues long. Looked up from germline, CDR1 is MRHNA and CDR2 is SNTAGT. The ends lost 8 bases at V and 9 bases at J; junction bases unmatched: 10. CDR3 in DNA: TGTGCCAGCCCCCGGGACAGGGGGCAAGAGCGCTACACCTTC. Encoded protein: CASPRDRGQERYTF.